This entry lists 11 T cell receptor beta chains sequenced from one sample in a study of blood T cell repertoires in COVID-19 (TCRdb year 2020). Library generation was performed with the immunoSEQ multiplex PCR assay. Entries here come from immuneACCESS through TCRdb and include only in-frame sequences with V and J called. Some clones fail to appear in such tables; in the studies checked, an unresolved V gene covers under half of the shortfall, and the cause of the remainder is unknown. For this sample there are 80,000 to 130,000 clones; roughly 87% appear just once. The biggest ten clones account for around 6.5% of the sample. The specimen was peripheral blood. All receptors come from a woman aged 55-69 years with acute or convalescent COVID-19.

The V gene is TRBV11-3, the J gene TRBJ1-3; D perhaps matches TRBD1 (5 bases). This CDR3 has 14 amino acids. Germline CDR1 SGHNT, CDR2 YENEEA. The V end lost 1 base, the J end lost 5 bases, and 9 bases lay between the germline ends. The CDR3 nucleotides are TGTGCCAGCAGCTTAGCAGGGACTCGAAACACCATATATTTT. It specifies CASSLAGTRNTIYF.

The V gene is TRBV2, the J gene TRBJ1-4, with no clear D. The V end was cut by 8 bases, the J end by 8 bases, with 12 bases between. CDR3 length equals 12 residues. CDR1 and CDR2 (germline): SNHLY, FYNNEI. The CDR3 region has the DNA TGTGCCAGCGGAAATGGAGACGAAAAACTGTTTTTT. Its protein product is CASGNGDEKLFF.

The V call is TRBV3-1 (or the pseudogene TRBV3-2), the J call TRBJ2-7; D possibly corresponds to TRBD1 (6 bases). Per germline, CDR1 LGHDT and CDR2 YNNKEL (reference sequence). CDR3 length: 14 residues. The ends were cut back, 7 bases at V and 5 bases at J, with 18 bases in the middle. The CDR3 loop reads CASNWLGANHEQYF. In DNA form, the CDR3 reads TGTGCCAGCAACTGGCTGGGGGCGAACCACGAGCAGTACTTC.

This chain uses TRBV14 with TRBJ1-3; D is possibly TRBD1 (5 bases). Trimming stripped 0 bases from V and 9 bases from J, with 12 bases between. CDR1 is SGHDN and CDR2 is FVKESK in the germline V gene. This CDR3 is 14 amino acids long. The CDR3 DNA reads as TGTGCCAGCAGCCAAGACTCGGCCGGGGGCACCATATATTTT. Translated, it gives CASSQDSAGGTIYF.

V is TRBV28 and J is TRBJ2-5; weak D call: TRBD2 (5 bases). The CDR3 is 14 amino acids. Trimming left V 3 bases short and J 1 base short, with 9 bases between. Germline V gene data show CDR1 as MDHEN and CDR2 as SYDVKM. The CDR3 reads CASSFGGLQETQYF. DNA for the CDR3: TGTGCCAGCAGTTTTGGCGGACTCCAAGAGACCCAGTACTTC.

This clone was seen more than once but under ten times. V usage is TRBV30 and J usage is TRBJ1-1; D possibly corresponds to TRBD1 (6 bases). Germline V gene data show CDR1 as GTSNPN and CDR2 as SVGIG (reference sequence). CDR3 length: 14 amino acids. V was trimmed by 2 bases and J by 4 bases, leaving 14 bases between them. The CDR3 here is CAWSKQGRSTEAFF. DNA of the CDR3: TGTGCCTGGAGTAAACAGGGTAGAAGCACTGAAGCTTTCTTT.

J is TRBJ2-7 and V is TRBV7-9; 7 nucleotides align to TRBD2. The trim removed 1 base at V and 6 bases at J, leaving 3 bases unmatched. This CDR3 is 13 amino acids long. Germline CDR1 is SEHNR and CDR2 is FQNEAQ (reference sequence). This chain's CDR3 is CASSLGGSGEQYF. The CDR3 bases are TGTGCCAGCAGCTTAGGCGGGAGTGGCGAGCAGTACTTC.

V is TRBV27 and J is TRBJ2-1; weak D call: TRBD2 (6 bases). Germline V gives CDR1 MNHEY, CDR2 SMNVEV (reference sequence). This CDR3 region has 13 residues. V was cut by 3 bases and J by 13 bases, with 16 bases left in between. The CDR3 sequence: CASSFTVTGDQFF. The DNA of the CDR3 is TGTGCCAGCAGTTTTACGGTAACGGGGGACCAGTTCTTC.

This clone was counted a few times. The chain has TRBV2 and TRBJ2-1, with TRBD1 as a possible D gene (5 bases). Germline V gives CDR1 SNHLY, CDR2 FYNNEI. V was pared by 0 bases and J by 9 bases, with 18 bases between. The CDR3 consists of 16 residues. The DNA for the CDR3 is TGTGCCAGCAGTGAAGCCCAGCTGAAGGGGAAGACTGAGCAGTTCTTC. Amino acids: CASSEAQLKGKTEQFF.

The sample holds one count of this clone. The chain uses TRBV3-1 (or the pseudogene TRBV3-2) and TRBJ2-7, with 8 bases lining up with TRBD2. Germline V CDR1 and CDR2: LGHDT, YNNKEL (reference sequence). The CDR3 loop spans 12 amino acids. V was clipped by 4 bases and J by 9 bases; unmatched bases: 5. The CDR3 DNA reads as TGTGCCAGCAGCCCATCGGGGACTAGGCAGTACTTC. It codes for CASSPSGTRQYF.

This clone is a singleton in its sample. The chain has TRBV5-1 and TRBJ1-2, with D uncertain. Looked up from germline, CDR1 is SGHRS and CDR2 is YFSETQ. The CDR3 covers 15 residues. V was cut by 0 bases and J by 7 bases, with 16 bases left in between. CDR3 bases: TGCGCCAGCAGCTTGGGAGGAAGAGGCGGGTTTGGCTACACCTTC. Protein sequence: CASSLGGRGGFGYTF.